Included here is one T cell receptor beta chain sequence, with context. In the original processing: Cell counts per sample came from amplifying reference gene primers. The repertoire was sequenced with immunoSEQ multiplex PCR; TCRdb's copy has only in-frame clones and lacks some. D and trimming were read from the DNA, whereas the V and J calls and clone size are those reported in that table. The sample includes under 550,000 clones, 80% to 90% seen only once; the top ten take 0.7% to 0.85%. The data were obtained in a study of blood T cell repertoires in COVID-19. During active infection, Seattle patients enrolled and were then monitored through disease. Trimming removed 4 bases from V and 3 bases from J; junction bases left unmatched: 6. The CDR3 is 14 amino acids. CDR1 is LGHDT, CDR2 YNNKEL, per germline (reference sequence).

The J gene is TRBJ2-7, the V gene TRBV3-1 (or the pseudogene TRBV3-2), with TRBD1 identical over 7 bases. This TCR was sampled from a man between 18 and 35 years old with COVID-19, enrolled during active disease. The sequencing input was peripheral blood. DNA for the CDR3: TGTGCCAGCAGCCGATGGGACAGTAACTACGAGCAGTACTTC. Protein product: CASSRWDSNYEQYF.